Below are 29 T cell receptor beta chains sequenced from a single sample in a study of response to subunit inactivated influenza vaccine (dated by TCRdb to between 2018 and 2020). The library was generated by RT-PCR. Reads for this sample came from an Illumina HiSeq 2500. TCRdb reprocessing: public reads trimmed at Q25 with fastp, clones called with MiXCR, in-frame beta chains kept. Rows with a matching CDR3 protein are joined into one entry that keeps the most common DNA and genes. This sample is represented by about 780,000 distinct CDR3 sequences; less than 20% of them were singletons. Roughly a tenth of the sample lies in the top ten. The material was PBMCs from blood, obtained roughly 5 days after vaccination. Source of these receptors: a man aged 50 or older who received an inactivated influenza vaccine. Donor details come from another sample of the same person, matched by shared clones.

This clonotype appeared a few times. This rearrangement joins TRBV10-3 to TRBJ1-1, with 7 bases identical to TRBD1. J was trimmed by 11 bases and V by 2 bases; bases with no gene match: 11. The CDR3 totals 14 residues. In germline, CDR1 is ENHRY, CDR2 SYGVKD. In nucleotides, the CDR3 is TGTGCCATCAGTGAGCCCGGACAGGCGGCGAAGGCTTTCTTT. Residues: CAISEPGQAAKAFF.

The chain is built from TRBV20-1 and TRBJ2-5; TRBD2 is a possible D gene (5 bases). Germline lookup yields CDR1 DFQATT and CDR2 SNEGSKA (reference sequence). With 2 bases removed from V and 5 bases from J, the gap between germline ends came to 15 bases. CDR3 length: 14 amino acids. CDR3 region: CSARSPRGLETQYF. In DNA, the CDR3 is TGCAGTGCTAGATCCCCACGAGGGTTGGAGACCCAGTACTTC.

The chain joins TRBV5-6 to TRBJ2-7; tentatively, D is TRBD1 or TRBD2 (6 bases each). The V gene's germline CDR1 is SGHDT and CDR2 YYEEEE. The CDR3 is made up of 15 amino acids. The V gene lost 2 bases and the J gene lost 7 bases, with 19 bases spanning the gap. The CDR3 sequence is CASSFAGHQSGEQYF. For the CDR3, the DNA is TGTGCCAGCAGCTTTGCGGGACACCAGTCCGGGGAGCAGTACTTC.

The rearrangement uses TRBV6-2 or TRBV6-3 and TRBJ2-5; D is unclear. Germline-derived CDR1 and CDR2 are MNHEY and SVGEGT. This CDR3 is built from 13 residues. Trimming left V 5 bases short and J 3 bases short, with 10 bases between. The CDR3 protein is CASSRDWEETQYF. DNA of the CDR3: TGTGCCAGCAGTCGCGACTGGGAAGAGACCCAGTACTTC.

This clonotype showed up just a few times. The CDR3 sequence is CASSQGVGLAQYEQYF. The CDR3 DNA reads as TGTGCCAGCAGCCAAGGGGTCGGACTAGCGCAGTACGAGCAGTACTTC. V usage is TRBV4-2 and J usage is TRBJ2-7, with 9 bases lining up with TRBD2. CDR1 LGHNA and CDR2 YNFKEQ come from the germline V gene. The V segment lost 1 base and the J segment 4 bases; nucleotides outside the gene matches: 8. CDR3 length: 16 amino acids.

The chain recombines TRBV11-3 with TRBJ2-2; no clear D gene. The CDR3 length is 15 residues. The V gene's germline CDR1 is SGHNT and CDR2 YENEEA. V dropped 3 bases and J dropped 7 bases, with 15 bases sitting between them. CDR3 sequence reads: CASSLGLSTGGELFF. Here the CDR3 DNA reads TGTGCCAGCAGCTTGGGTCTCAGTACCGGCGGGGAGCTGTTTTTT.

This clonotype was recorded once. The chain uses TRBV28 and TRBJ2-3; D unresolved. CDR3 length: 15 amino acids. V was trimmed by 2 bases and J by 0 bases, leaving 9 bases between them. Germline CDR1 MDHEN, CDR2 SYDVKM. The CDR3 sequence: CASSLVIASTDTQYF. In DNA, the CDR3 is TGTGCCAGCAGTTTAGTGATAGCTAGCACAGATACGCAGTATTTT.

In its sample, this clonotype was seen many times. V and J are TRBV7-2 and TRBJ1-1; D remains unclear. Germline V gene lookup returns CDR1 SGHTA and CDR2 FQGNSA. This CDR3 has 14 amino acids. V lost 4 bases, J lost 3 bases, and 12 bases lay in between. The chain's CDR3 is CASSSGLRDTEAFF. The CDR3 DNA reads as TGTGCCAGCAGCTCGGGCCTGAGGGACACTGAAGCTTTCTTT.

The rearrangement joins TRBV5-5 to TRBJ1-3; D remains ambiguous. V lost 5 bases to trimming and J lost 0 bases, with 12 bases between them. The CDR3 runs 15 residues. CDR1 SGHKS and CDR2 YYEKEE come from the germline V gene (reference sequence). As DNA, the CDR3 is TGTGCCAGCAGTGCGGAACTGAGCTCTGGAAACACCATATATTTT. The encoded protein is CASSAELSSGNTIYF.

This clonotype came up a few times. The genes are TRBV6-1 and TRBJ2-7, with TRBD1 as a possible D gene (6 bases). Germline lookup yields CDR1 MNHNS and CDR2 SASEGT. This CDR3 region has 15 residues. V dropped 4 bases and J dropped 2 bases, with 15 bases sitting between them. CDR3 sequence reads: CASSGPRQVAYEQYF. The CDR3 nucleotides are TGTGCCAGCAGTGGGCCGAGACAGGTGGCCTACGAGCAGTACTTC.

This clonotype was counted a few times. The chain joins TRBV7-2 to TRBJ2-5; D possibly corresponds to TRBD1 (5 bases). The CDR3 has 13 amino acids. The germline V and J ends were trimmed by 4 bases and 5 bases, with 11 bases remaining between them. The germline V gene encodes CDR1 SGHTA and CDR2 FQGNSA. The chain's CDR3 is CASSSNPGETQYF. The CDR3 DNA reads as TGTGCCAGCAGCTCAAACCCAGGGGAGACCCAGTACTTC.

This clonotype was picked up a small number of times. V and J are TRBV19 and TRBJ1-2; 7 nucleotides match TRBD1. J lost 6 bases, V lost 6 bases, and 10 bases had no gene match. The CDR3 extends over 14 amino acids. Germline V gene lookup returns CDR1 LNHDA and CDR2 SQIVND (reference sequence). CDR3 amino acids: CASSNPDRRNGYTF. The CDR3, as DNA: TGTGCCAGTAGCAACCCGGACAGGCGGAATGGCTACACCTTC.

The genes are TRBV11-2 and TRBJ2-3, with TRBD1 identical over 7 bases. Germline values: CDR1 SGHAT, CDR2 FQNNGV. There are 15 residues in the CDR3. J lost 2 bases, V lost 5 bases, and 7 bases had no gene match. The CDR3 is CASSQWTGLTDTQYF. In nucleotides, the CDR3 is TGTGCCAGCAGCCAATGGACAGGACTCACAGATACGCAGTATTTT.

This clonotype has a handful of counts. The chain joins TRBV4-2 to TRBJ2-5; tentatively, D is TRBD2 (6 bases). V was trimmed by 4 bases and J by 4 bases, leaving 19 bases between them. Germline values: CDR1 LGHNA, CDR2 YNFKEQ. The CDR3 is made up of 16 amino acids. The CDR3 DNA reads as TGTGCCAGCAGCCGGTATAGGTTTGGGGGAGGAGAGACCCAGTACTTC. This sequence encodes CASSRYRFGGGETQYF.

This chain uses TRBV20-1 with TRBJ2-1; D is possibly TRBD1 or TRBD2 (6 bases each). Germline V gene sequence: CDR1 DFQATT, CDR2 SNEGSKA (reference sequence). CDR3 size: 15 residues. Trimming removed 1 base from V and 9 bases from J, with 19 bases in between. The chain's CDR3 is CSARGPRGRASEQFF. DNA for the CDR3: TGCAGTGCTAGAGGGCCTCGGGGGCGGGCGAGTGAGCAGTTCTTC.

A few counts support this clonotype. The rearrangement joins TRBV2 to TRBJ2-3; the D gene is possibly TRBD2 (5 bases). Trimming shortened V by 4 bases and J by 5 bases, and 19 bases separated the two germline ends. This CDR3 has 16 residues. CDR1 SNHLY and CDR2 FYNNEI come from the germline V gene. This chain's CDR3 is CASSVSRAGVGDTQYF. In DNA, the CDR3 is TGTGCCAGCAGTGTGAGCCGCGCCGGGGTGGGAGATACGCAGTATTTT.

Only a few counts were recorded for this clonotype. This chain's CDR3 is CASSQEGYASRASPDTQYF. The CDR3 nucleotides read TGCGCCAGCAGCCAAGAAGGCTATGCCAGCCGTGCTAGTCCAGATACGCAGTATTTT. V is TRBV4-3 and J is TRBJ2-3; D is unresolved. This CDR3 region has 19 residues. The germline V gene has CDR1 LGHNA and CDR2 YSLEER. Trimming left V 0 bases short and J 4 bases short, with 23 bases between.

This clonotype occurred many times. The V gene is TRBV7-2, the J gene TRBJ2-7, with 8 bases matching TRBD1. This CDR3 is 15 amino acids long. V gave up 5 bases and J gave up 2 bases; unmatched junction bases: 8. The germline gives CDR1 SGHTA, CDR2 FQGNSA. CDR3 sequence reads: CASSDRGSRAYEQYF. In DNA form, the CDR3 reads TGTGCCAGCAGCGACAGGGGTTCGAGGGCCTACGAGCAGTACTTC.

The sample holds a few counts of this clonotype. The chain is built from TRBV18 and TRBJ2-3, with D unresolved. CDR1 KGHSH and CDR2 LQKENI come from the germline V gene. The CDR3 length is 16 residues. V lost 3 bases and J lost 0, with 13 bases in between. Here the CDR3 reads CASSPDGYSSTDTQYF. CDR3 in DNA: TGTGCCAGCTCACCCGATGGCTATTCTAGCACAGATACGCAGTATTTT.

At least ten counts were recorded for this clonotype. The chain joins TRBV29-1 to TRBJ2-7, with D possibly being TRBD2 (6 bases). V lost 5 bases, J lost 3 bases, and 8 bases lay in between. Germline loops: CDR1 SQVTM, CDR2 ANQGSEA. The CDR3 totals 11 residues. The CDR3 loop is CSVTDYYEQYF. The DNA of the CDR3 is TGCAGCGTTACGGACTACTACGAGCAGTACTTC.

This chain links TRBV20-1 with TRBJ1-2; no firm D call. Trimming took off 0 bases at V and 7 bases at J, with 9 bases between the two ends. This CDR3 is 12 amino acids long. CDR1 DFQATT and CDR2 SNEGSKA come from the germline V gene (reference sequence). The CDR3 bases are TGCAGTGCTAGAGATAGGGCCAGTGGCTACACCTTC. It yields the protein CSARDRASGYTF.

The chain links TRBV10-3 to TRBJ1-4; D gene unclear. Germline values: CDR1 ENHRY, CDR2 SYGVKD. This CDR3 is built from 13 residues. Trimming cost V 10 bases and J 3 bases, with 12 bases left between them. CDR3 nucleotides: TGTGCCACCAAAGACGGCCCTAATGAAAAACTGTTTTTT. Its translation is CATKDGPNEKLFF.

CDR3 DNA sequence: TGTGCCAGCAGCCGCTCGACGGGACAGTTCGTCGATGAGCAGTTCTTC. Translating gives CASSRSTGQFVDEQFF. This chain joins TRBV4-2 and TRBJ2-1; 7 positions agree with TRBD1. The length of the CDR3 is 16 residues. Trimming at V came to 4 bases and at J to 8 bases, leaving 14 bases not matched to a gene. Germline CDR1 LGHNA, CDR2 YNFKEQ.

This clonotype appeared a few times. J is TRBJ2-5 and V is TRBV20-1; no clear D gene. The germline V gene has CDR1 DFQATT and CDR2 SNEGSKA (reference sequence). The length of the CDR3 is 14 residues. The V and J ends lost 6 bases and 5 bases respectively, with 19 bases between them. The CDR3 loop reads CSAPEPSMKETQYF. DNA for the CDR3: TGCAGTGCCCCCGAACCCTCTATGAAGGAGACCCAGTACTTC.

This clonotype has just a few counts. The CDR3 loop is CAIGRGDSYEQYF. The DNA for the CDR3 is TGTGCCATCGGGCGGGGGGACTCCTACGAGCAGTACTTC. The genes are TRBV10-3 and TRBJ2-7; 8 nucleotides match TRBD2. This CDR3 is built from 13 residues. Per germline, CDR1 ENHRY and CDR2 SYGVKD. V trimming: 8 bases; J trimming: 0 bases; junction bases outside the gene matches: 3.

The rearrangement uses TRBV18 and TRBJ2-3; no clear D. Germline CDR1 and CDR2: KGHSH and LQKENI. With 5 bases removed from V and 1 base from J, the gap between germline ends came to 13 bases. There are 15 residues in the CDR3. Here the CDR3 reads CASSAREGGTDTQYF. CDR3 DNA sequence: TGTGCCAGCTCAGCAAGAGAAGGAGGCACAGATACGCAGTATTTT.

This clonotype occurred a few times. The chain combines TRBV7-2 with TRBJ2-7; 8 nucleotides agree with TRBD1. The length of the CDR3 is 14 residues. Germline assignment: CDR1 SGHTA and CDR2 FQGNSA. V was pared by 5 bases and J by 3 bases, with 6 bases of the junction left unmatched. CDR3 sequence: CASSDTGGNYEQYF. CDR3 sequence (DNA): TGTGCCAGCAGCGATACAGGGGGAAACTACGAGCAGTACTTC.

This clonotype was counted only a few times. The chain is built from TRBV20-1 and TRBJ2-1; D possibly uses TRBD1 or TRBD2 (5 bases each). Germline V gene lookup returns CDR1 DFQATT and CDR2 SNEGSKA (reference sequence). V was clipped by 6 bases and J by 8 bases, with 11 bases between them. The CDR3 length is 11 residues. CDR3 in DNA: TGCAGTGCAGGCCGAGGGGATGAGCAGTTCTTC. It specifies CSAGRGDEQFF.

The rearrangement joins TRBV10-3 to TRBJ2-7, with 9 bases that match TRBD2. V lost 11 bases to trimming and J lost 6 bases; unmatched junction nucleotides: 23. Germline V gene lookup returns CDR1 ENHRY and CDR2 SYGVKD. The CDR3 has 17 amino acids. In DNA, the CDR3 is TGTGCCCCCACTTCGGCTAGCGGGGCCACCAACGCTACCGAGCAGTACTTC. It codes for CAPTSASGATNATEQYF.